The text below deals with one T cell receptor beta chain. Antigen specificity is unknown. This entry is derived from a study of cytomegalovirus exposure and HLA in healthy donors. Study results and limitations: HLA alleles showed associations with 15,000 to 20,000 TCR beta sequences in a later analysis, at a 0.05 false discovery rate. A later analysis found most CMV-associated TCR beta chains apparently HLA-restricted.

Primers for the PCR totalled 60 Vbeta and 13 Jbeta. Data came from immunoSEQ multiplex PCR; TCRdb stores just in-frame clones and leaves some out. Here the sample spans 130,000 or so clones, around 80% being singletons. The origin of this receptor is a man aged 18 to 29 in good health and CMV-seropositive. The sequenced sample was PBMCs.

The CDR3 sequence is CASSRTDSGNTIYF. Written as DNA, the CDR3 is TGTGCCAGCAGTCGGACAGACTCTGGAAACACCATATATTTT. V is TRBV11-2 and J is TRBJ1-3; D is perhaps TRBD1 (6 bases). CDR3 length: 14 residues. The germline V and J ends were trimmed by 6 bases and 0 bases, with 9 bases remaining between them. The germline gives CDR1 SGHAT, CDR2 FQNNGV.